These 28 T cell receptor beta chains originate from one sample sequenced in a study of T cells in Graves' hyperthyroidism and ophthalmopathy. RNA transcripts served as the template for amplifying TCR beta CDR3 regions. Initially, a first-round RT-PCR of the TCR CDR3 employed the HTBI primer set. Each CDR3 protein gets one entry after TCRdb re-called the multiplex PCR reads with MiXCR. The sample holds 200,000 to 250,000 distinct CDR3 sequences; about 16% are singletons and the top ten take roughly 44%. The material sequenced was blood. These TCRs come from a man aged 40-49 years with Graves' hyperthyroidism.

This clonotype was recorded many times. The J gene is TRBJ2-1, the V gene TRBV30; D is tentatively TRBD1 or TRBD2 (5 bases each). The CDR3 runs 16 residues. Trimming took 1 base from V and 6 from J, leaving 19 bases between them. Germline loops: CDR1 GTSNPN, CDR2 SVGIG (reference sequence). CDR3: CAWSGVGTQGSNEQFF. Written as DNA, the CDR3 is TGTGCCTGGAGTGGGGTTGGGACCCAGGGCTCCAATGAGCAGTTCTTC.

This clonotype showed up many times. This chain links TRBV24-1 with TRBJ1-2; no firm D call. CDR1 and CDR2 (germline): KGHDR, SFDVKD. The CDR3 consists of 14 residues. Trimming took off 5 bases at V and 4 bases at J, with 13 bases between the two ends. The CDR3 reads CATSVSKHGYGYTF. In nucleotides, the CDR3 is TGTGCCACCAGTGTGTCCAAACACGGCTATGGCTACACCTTC.

V gene TRBV28 combines with J gene TRBJ1-5; 10 bases are shared with TRBD1. Germline V gives CDR1 MDHEN, CDR2 SYDVKM. This CDR3 has 18 residues. V gave up 5 bases and J gave up 7 bases; unmatched junction bases: 17. The CDR3 DNA reads TGTGCCAGCAGTGCACCCCCCTGGTATGACAGGGGGCAACAGCCCCAGCATTTT. It specifies CASSAPPWYDRGQQPQHF. Drawing the rest from reference TRBV28 and TRBJ1-5, the complete variable domain is DVKVTQSSRYLVKRTGEKVFLECVQDMDHENMFWYRQDPGLGLRLIYFSYDVKMKEKGDIPEGYSVSREKKERFSLILESASTNQTSMYLCASSAPPWYDRGQQPQHFGDGTRLSIL.

This chain connects TRBV11-2 to TRBJ1-6, with 11 bases aligning to TRBD1. Trimming at V came to 4 bases and at J to 8 bases, leaving 10 bases not matched to a gene. The CDR3 is 17 amino acids. Germline V gene data show CDR1 as SGHAT and CDR2 as FQNNGV. CDR3 amino acids: CASSSLSEGQGDSPLHF. CDR3 nucleotide sequence: TGTGCCAGCAGCTCCCTCAGTGAGGGACAGGGGGATTCACCCCTCCACTTT.

This clonotype was detected a few times. A much larger clone lies a single base off, so this may be a read error. This CDR3 is missing its conserved last phenylalanine or tryptophan, likely due to a read error. The V call is TRBV12-3 or TRBV12-4, the J call TRBJ1-2; 10 bases agree with TRBD1. J lost 8 bases, V lost 5 bases, and 11 bases had no gene match. The CDR3 loop spans 15 amino acids. The CDR3 DNA sequence: TGTGCCAGCAGTCCCCGACAGGGGGCGATGGGAGGCTACACCATC. This sequence encodes CASSPRQGAMGGYTI.

Notes on this clonotype: A much larger clone differs from this one at a single base, so this may be a read error. The V gene is TRBV18, the J gene TRBJ1-3; D is ambiguous. This CDR3 comprises 13 residues. Germline V gene lookup returns CDR1 KGHSH and CDR2 LQKENI. The CDR3 reads CASSQVSGNTVYF. The CDR3 DNA follows: TGTGCCAGCTCACAAGTCTCTGGAAACACCGTATATTTT.

This clonotype appeared many times. The rearrangement joins TRBV7-6 to TRBJ2-1; D is ambiguous. The CDR3 covers 13 residues. V shed 5 bases and J shed 10 bases, with 15 bases lying between them. Germline CDR1 reads SGHVS; CDR2 reads FNYEAQ. CDR3 protein: CASSLPLVGEQFF. The CDR3 DNA follows: TGTGCCAGCAGCCTGCCTCTGGTCGGGGAGCAGTTCTTC.

This clonotype was seen only a few times. One end of the junction varies from germline; a read error may be responsible. In nucleotides, the CDR3 is TGTGCCAGCAGGAGGGATGGGTACGAGCAGTGCTTC. Protein sequence: CASRRDGYEQCF. The chain recombines TRBV2 with TRBJ2-7; D might be TRBD2 (5 bases). This CDR3 spans 12 amino acids. Per the germline V gene, CDR1 is SNHLY and CDR2 is FYNNEI.

V is TRBV6-1 and J is TRBJ2-5; 12 bases are a match to TRBD1. CDR1 is MNHNS, CDR2 SASEGT, per germline. The J segment lost 4 bases and the V segment lost 9 bases, leaving 15 bases of the junction unmatched. The CDR3 consists of 17 residues. CDR3 coding DNA: TGTGCCAGTTCCTTCCAACCGGGACAGGGGGCAGGAGAGACCCAGTACTTC. Residues: CASSFQPGQGAGETQYF.

This clonotype appeared many times. The gene calls are TRBV12-3 or TRBV12-4 and TRBJ1-1; 9 positions match TRBD1. The CDR3 extends over 15 amino acids. With 7 bases clipped from V and 3 bases from J, the junction kept 9 bases outside the gene matches. The CDR3, as DNA: TGTGCCAGCACCCTGACAGGGGGAGCATACACTGAAGCTTTCTTT. Protein sequence: CASTLTGGAYTEAFF.

This clonotype was observed many times. The chain uses TRBV2 and TRBJ1-2; 7 positions agree with TRBD1. Losses at the gene ends were 7 bases for V and 7 bases for J; bases not matched to a gene: 12. The CDR3 runs to 14 residues. Germline V lookup: CDR1 SNHLY, CDR2 FYNNEI. The CDR3 DNA reads as TGTGCCAGCATAAGGCCAGGGGGGACGGGTGGCTACACCTTC. Translation gives CASIRPGGTGGYTF.

CDR3 loop: CASSLRQDLYGYTF. The CDR3 region has the DNA TGTGCCAGCAGTTTACGACAGGACCTCTATGGCTACACCTTC. The chain carries TRBV27 and TRBJ1-2; tentatively, D is TRBD1 (6 bases). From germline, CDR1 is MNHEY and CDR2 SMNVEV (reference sequence). Trimming left V 2 bases short and J 4 bases short, with 11 bases between. The CDR3 is 14 residues long.

This clonotype appeared a few times. The gene calls are TRBV24-1 and TRBJ2-2, with TRBD2 matching 10 bases. The CDR3 has 14 amino acids. Trimming took 7 bases from V and 4 from J; bases not matched to a gene: 2. Per germline, CDR1 KGHDR and CDR2 SFDVKD. The CDR3 here is CATRASGGTGELFF. The CDR3 bases are TGTGCCACCAGGGCTAGCGGGGGCACCGGGGAGCTGTTTTTT.

Many counts were recorded for this clonotype. The chain joins TRBV20-1 to TRBJ2-7; D is possibly TRBD1 or TRBD2 (6 bases each). The germline CDR1 and CDR2 sequences are DFQATT and SNEGSKA (reference sequence). This CDR3 spans 12 amino acids. V lost 5 bases and J lost 9, with 17 bases in between. CDR3 sequence: CSAPHGGRGQYF. DNA for the CDR3: TGCAGTGCTCCCCATGGGGGGCGAGGGCAGTACTTC.

This clonotype was recorded at least ten times. V is TRBV5-1 and J is TRBJ2-3; 9 bases are a match to TRBD2. The germline V gene has CDR1 SGHRS and CDR2 YFSETQ. Trimming at V came to 6 bases and at J to 0 bases, leaving 14 bases not matched to a gene. The CDR3 is 18 residues long. The DNA of the CDR3 is TGCGCCAGCAAGTCGGGCTCGGCTAGCGGGGCTAGCACAGATACGCAGTATTTT. This gives the protein CASKSGSASGASTDTQYF.

This chain uses TRBV4-3 with TRBJ2-7; a possible D gene is TRBD1 (5 bases). Germline loops: CDR1 LGHNA, CDR2 YSLEER. V gave up 5 bases and J gave up 3 bases, with 11 bases separating them. The CDR3 totals 13 residues. CDR3 DNA: TGCGCCAGCAGCTCACAGGACGGCTACGAGCAGTACTTC. It encodes CASSSQDGYEQYF.

This clonotype was seen ten or more times. The rearrangement joins TRBV19 to TRBJ1-1, with D possibly TRBD1 on 5 matching bases. This CDR3 spans 13 amino acids. Germline-derived CDR1 and CDR2 are LNHDA and SQIVND (reference sequence). Trimming pared 7 bases from V and 4 bases from J, leaving 13 bases between. DNA of the CDR3: TGTGCCAGTACGGGGCGCCGCGGCACTGAAGCTTTCTTT. Protein product: CASTGRRGTEAFF.

This clonotype was counted many times. The chain joins TRBV30 to TRBJ1-5; D might be TRBD1 (5 bases). Germline loops: CDR1 GTSNPN, CDR2 SVGIG (reference sequence). The CDR3 contains 16 residues. V lost 2 bases to trimming and J lost 6 bases, with 20 bases between them. CDR3 bases: TGTGCCTGGAGTCCCAGAGGCCGGGGGGACGCTCAGCCCCAGCATTTT. This gives the protein CAWSPRGRGDAQPQHF. The variable domain in full, completed from reference TRBV30 and TRBJ1-5, reads SQTIHQWPATLVQPVGSPLSLECTVEGTSNPNLYWYRQAAGRGLQLLFYSVGIGQISSEVPQNLSASRPQDRQFILSSKKLLLSDSGFYLCAWSPRGRGDAQPQHFGDGTRLSIL.

In its sample, this clonotype was seen many times. CDR3 protein: CASSFLPSGGRADTQYF. CDR3 sequence (DNA): TGTGCCAGCAGCTTTTTACCTAGCGGGGGGCGGGCAGATACGCAGTATTTT. The chain uses TRBV7-3 and TRBJ2-3; TRBD2 agrees at 11 bases. Germline V lookup: CDR1 SGHTA, CDR2 FQGTGA. The CDR3 length is 17 residues. The ends lost 3 bases at V and 4 bases at J; junction bases unmatched: 9.

This clonotype occurred many times. The gene calls are TRBV20-1 and TRBJ2-3; D perhaps matches TRBD2 (5 bases). Germline loops: CDR1 DFQATT, CDR2 SNEGSKA (reference sequence). The CDR3 consists of 13 residues. The CDR3: CGGWQHGADTQYF. For the CDR3, the DNA is TGCGGCGGGTGGCAGCATGGCGCAGATACGCAGTATTTT.

The chain carries TRBV5-1 and TRBJ1-6; the D is unclear. The CDR3 runs 14 residues. Between the trimmed V and J ends, which lost 4 bases and 4 bases, there was a span of 9 bases. Per germline, CDR1 SGHRS and CDR2 YFSETQ. This CDR3 is CASSQEPYNSPLHF. CDR3 bases: TGCGCCAGCAGCCAGGAACCGTATAATTCACCCCTCCACTTT. Full variable domain (missing parts from reference TRBV5-1 and TRBJ1-6): KAGVTQTPRYLIKTRGQQVTLSCSPISGHRSVSWYQQTPGQGLQFLFEYFSETQRNKGNFPGRFSGRQFSNSRSEMNVSTLELGDSALYLCASSQEPYNSPLHFGNGTRLTVT.

This clonotype was counted a few times. The rearrangement links TRBV6-1 to TRBJ2-1; D uncertain. The CDR3 is 16 residues long. Germline V gives CDR1 MNHNS, CDR2 SASEGT. Trimming removed 0 bases at V and 5 bases at J, with 14 bases between. CDR3 DNA: TGTGCCAGCAGTGAAGCCTCCAGGCAGATCCACAATGAGCAGTTCTTC. Its protein product is CASSEASRQIHNEQFF.

The chain couples TRBV4-3 to TRBJ2-2; either TRBD1 or TRBD2 may fit D (5 bases each). The ends were cut back, 1 base at V and 0 bases at J, with 6 bases in the middle. The germline gives CDR1 LGHNA, CDR2 YSLEER. The CDR3 is 15 amino acids. In DNA form, the CDR3 reads TGCGCCAGCAGCCAAGGGGGGACGAACACCGGGGAGCTGTTTTTT. Its protein is CASSQGGTNTGELFF.

In its sample, this clonotype was seen many times. The chain has TRBV7-2 and TRBJ1-1; 10 positions match TRBD1. Trimming removed 4 bases from V and 4 bases from J; junction bases left unmatched: 12. This CDR3 is 17 amino acids long. Germline lookup yields CDR1 SGHTA and CDR2 FQGNSA. Here the CDR3 reads CASSSPPGQGRATEAFF. CDR3 DNA sequence: TGTGCCAGCAGCTCCCCTCCGGGACAGGGGAGAGCCACTGAAGCTTTCTTT.

This clonotype was detected ten times or more. The J gene is TRBJ2-2, the V gene TRBV6-2 or TRBV6-3, with D perhaps matching TRBD1 or TRBD2 (5 bases each). Trimming left V 5 bases short and J 3 bases short, with 19 bases between. This CDR3 spans 17 amino acids. CDR1 is MNHEY and CDR2 is SVGEGT in the germline V gene. CDR3 DNA sequence: TGTGCCAGCAGTCGTTACCATGGGACGGACTACACCGGGGAGCTGTTTTTT. Residues: CASSRYHGTDYTGELFF.

The genes are TRBV5-1 and TRBJ2-2; the D gene is possibly TRBD2 (5 bases). With 4 bases removed from V and 1 base from J, the gap between germline ends came to 11 bases. Germline V gene lookup returns CDR1 SGHRS and CDR2 YFSETQ. The CDR3 sequence is 15 residues long. The CDR3 here is CASSPPGLNTGELFF. The CDR3 region has the DNA TGCGCCAGCAGCCCTCCGGGATTGAACACCGGGGAGCTGTTTTTT.

The chain uses TRBV20-1 and TRBJ1-4; 7 bases are a match to TRBD1. The V and J ends lost 5 bases and 10 bases, in that order; junction bases with no gene match: 10. From germline, CDR1 is DFQATT and CDR2 SNEGSKA (reference sequence). The CDR3 totals 13 residues. The CDR3 loop reads CSAQDRDSGKLFF. The CDR3 bases are TGCAGTGCTCAAGACAGGGACTCTGGAAAACTGTTTTTT.

This clonotype was counted a single time. This clone may be a read error of a much larger clone one base away. The chain employs TRBV12-3 or TRBV12-4 and TRBJ2-7; 9 bases agree with TRBD1. The length of the CDR3 is 13 residues. The CDR3 sequence is CASSPGTGLEQCF. CDR3 coding DNA: TGTGCCAGCAGCCCAGGGACAGGGCTCGAGCAGTGCTTC.